This TCR beta chain was captured in a study of T cells in Graves' hyperthyroidism and ophthalmopathy. From RNA transcripts, TCR beta CDR3 regions were amplified. First-round RT-PCR of the TCR CDR3 relied on the HTBI primer set. TCRdb fed the multiplex PCR reads into MiXCR, producing one record per CDR3 protein. Of over 350,000 distinct CDR3 sequences in the sample, about a fifth are singletons; the top ten hold 35% to 50%. The germline V gene has CDR1 MNHNS and CDR2 SASEGT. The length of the CDR3 is 15 residues. With 7 bases removed from V and 0 bases from J, the gap between germline ends came to 15 bases. The table lists this clonotype with many counts. Antigen unknown. The study, taken as a whole, reports: The model foresaw ophthalmopathy a median around 6 months prior to onset.

What was sequenced was blood. The chain combines TRBV6-1 with TRBJ1-1; possible D gene TRBD1, 6 bases. This receptor was taken from a man younger than 35 with Graves' ophthalmopathy. The DNA for the CDR3 is TGTGCCAGCAACCTAGGGGGACATCTGAACACTGAAGCTTTCTTT. Protein: CASNLGGHLNTEAFF.